What follows is one T cell receptor (beta chain) and its context. No antigen is known for it. The data were taken from a study of cytomegalovirus exposure and HLA in healthy donors. Broader study findings: A later analysis showed TCR association rates differing by HLA locus, peaking at DRB1 and lowest at HLA-C. It was about 150 TCR beta chains that were listed as cytomegalovirus-associated.

PCR involved 60 Vbeta and 13 Jbeta primers. Generated by immunoSEQ multiplex PCR, the TCRdb table keeps only in-frame clones and is missing some. This sample has roughly 120,000 clones, with about 86% found just once. The clonotype comes from a woman under 40 in good health and CMV-seronegative. The sample comprised PBMCs.

DNA of the CDR3: TGCAGCGTGCGGATGACAGATACGCAGTATTTT. It translates to CSVRMTDTQYF. This sequence joins TRBV29-1 and TRBJ2-3, with no clear D. Germline V CDR1 and CDR2: SQVTM, ANQGSEA. V shed 6 bases and J shed 3 bases, with 7 bases lying between them. There are 11 residues in the CDR3.